This TCR beta chain was found in a study of cytomegalovirus exposure and HLA in healthy donors. Study outcomes and limitations: A later analysis reportedly identified an Asian-associated ancestry cluster as carrying fewer N-insertions than the approximately 710-donor mean. Later analysis demonstrated an association between a missense DCLRE1C variant and TCR beta V- and J-gene trimming. Earlier analysis found most TCR beta V segments productive about 90% or about 30% of the time.

The PCR employed 60 Vbeta primers together with 13 Jbeta primers. Assay used: immunoSEQ multiplex PCR; TCRdb lists only in-frame clones, some missing. The top ten clones hold around 4% of a sample with some 100,000 clones, under 80% of them seen once. CDR3 length equals 12 residues. Germline lookup yields CDR1 LGHNA and CDR2 YNFKEQ. With 0 bases removed from V and 10 bases from J, the gap between germline ends came to 7 bases. Points on this clone: Its antigen remains unidentified.

The sample was PBMCs. This TCR derives from a middle-aged man in good health and CMV-seronegative. V gene TRBV4-2 combines with J gene TRBJ2-1, with D tentatively TRBD1 (5 bases). The CDR3 DNA sequence: TGTGCCAGCAGCCAAGAGGGGCTGGAGCAGTTCTTC. It codes for CASSQEGLEQFF.